The following is a T cell receptor beta chain sequence with its context. The antigen remains unidentified. The data originate from a study of shared clonotypes between healthy human individuals. V was pared by 5 bases and J by 5 bases, with 10 bases between. CDR1 is SEHNR and CDR2 is FQNEAQ in the germline V gene (reference sequence). The CDR3 is 12 amino acids. Profiling relied on immunoSEQ multiplex PCR, and the TCRdb table lists in-frame clones only, not all of them. The data contain hundreds of thousands of clones, nearly 97% of them singletons. Findings and limits, study-wide: Apart from blood, nothing was sampled; tissue repertoires likely differ.

Terminally differentiated effector memory CD45RA+ cells were left out of the naive CD8 fraction, which was CD45RO-negative and positively selected for CCR7. The clonotype comes from a woman aged 25-40 years in good health. The sequenced material came from naive CD8+ T cells sorted from blood. This chain uses TRBV7-9 with TRBJ2-7; D gene unclear. The CDR3 DNA is TGTGCCAGCAGCCCTCTGGGCCACGAGCAGTACTTC. Translation: CASSPLGHEQYF.